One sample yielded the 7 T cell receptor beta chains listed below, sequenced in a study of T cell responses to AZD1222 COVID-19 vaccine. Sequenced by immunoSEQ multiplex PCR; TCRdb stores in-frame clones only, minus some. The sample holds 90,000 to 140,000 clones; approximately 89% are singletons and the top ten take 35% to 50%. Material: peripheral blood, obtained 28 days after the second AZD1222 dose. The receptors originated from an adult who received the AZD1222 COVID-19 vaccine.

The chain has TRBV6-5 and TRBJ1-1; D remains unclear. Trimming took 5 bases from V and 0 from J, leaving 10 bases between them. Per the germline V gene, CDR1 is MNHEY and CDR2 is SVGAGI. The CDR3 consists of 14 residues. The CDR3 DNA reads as TGTGCCAGCAGTCCCCGGGATTTGAACACTGAAGCTTTCTTT. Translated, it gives CASSPRDLNTEAFF.

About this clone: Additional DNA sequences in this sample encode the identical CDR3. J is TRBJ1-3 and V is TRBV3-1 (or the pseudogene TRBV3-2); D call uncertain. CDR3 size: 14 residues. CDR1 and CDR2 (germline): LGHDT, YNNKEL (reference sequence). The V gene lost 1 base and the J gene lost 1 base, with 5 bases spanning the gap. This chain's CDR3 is CASSQGGSGNTIYF. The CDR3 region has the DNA TGTGCCAGCAGCCAAGGAGGGTCTGGAAACACCATATATTTT.

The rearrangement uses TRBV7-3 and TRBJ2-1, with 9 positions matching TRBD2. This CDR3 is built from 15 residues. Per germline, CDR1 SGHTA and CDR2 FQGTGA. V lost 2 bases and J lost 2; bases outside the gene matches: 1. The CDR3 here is CASSLAGGTYNEQFF. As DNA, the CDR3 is TGTGCCAGCAGCTTAGCGGGAGGGACCTACAATGAGCAGTTCTTC.

Written as DNA, the CDR3 is TGTGCCAGCAGCTTAGGGACTAGGAGCAATGAGCAGTTCTTC. Translation: CASSLGTRSNEQFF. V gene TRBV7-8 combines with J gene TRBJ2-1; 7 bases align to TRBD2. V shed 1 base, J shed 6 bases, and the junction held 3 bases outside the gene matches. This CDR3 has 14 residues. Germline CDR1 SGHVS, CDR2 FQNEAQ.

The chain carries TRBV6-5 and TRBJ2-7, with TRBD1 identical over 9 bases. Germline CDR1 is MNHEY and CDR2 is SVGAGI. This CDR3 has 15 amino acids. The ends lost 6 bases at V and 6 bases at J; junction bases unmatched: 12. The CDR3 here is CASRTPGQGSGEQYF. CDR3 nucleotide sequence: TGTGCCAGCAGAACCCCGGGACAGGGCTCCGGCGAGCAGTACTTC.

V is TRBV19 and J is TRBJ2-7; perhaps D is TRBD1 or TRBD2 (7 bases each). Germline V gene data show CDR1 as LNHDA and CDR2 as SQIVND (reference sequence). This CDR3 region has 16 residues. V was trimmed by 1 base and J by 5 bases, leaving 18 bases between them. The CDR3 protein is CASSIGSWGGGHEQYF. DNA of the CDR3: TGTGCCAGTAGTATAGGCTCGTGGGGAGGGGGCCACGAGCAGTACTTC.

CDR3 bases: TGTGCCAGCAGGCCAAATGGACAGACCTACGAGCAGTACTTC. The encoded protein is CASRPNGQTYEQYF. This sequence joins TRBV3-1 (or the pseudogene TRBV3-2) and TRBJ2-7; a weak D match, TRBD1 (6 bases). Trimming pared 6 bases from V and 2 bases from J, leaving 14 bases between. This CDR3 is built from 14 residues. Germline loops: CDR1 LGHDT, CDR2 YNNKEL (reference sequence).